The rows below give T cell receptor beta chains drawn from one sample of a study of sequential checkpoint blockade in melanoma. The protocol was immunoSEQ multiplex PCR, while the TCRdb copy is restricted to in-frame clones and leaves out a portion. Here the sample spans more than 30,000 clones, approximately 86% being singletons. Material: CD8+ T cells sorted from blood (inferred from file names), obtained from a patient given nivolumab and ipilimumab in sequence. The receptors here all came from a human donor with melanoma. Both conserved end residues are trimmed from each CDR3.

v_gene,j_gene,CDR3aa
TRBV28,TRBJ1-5,ASTGGGNQPQH
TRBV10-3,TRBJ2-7,AISTGQGAYHEQY
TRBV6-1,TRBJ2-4,ASSEAMGQGGDIQY
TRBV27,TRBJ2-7,ASREDGVHEQY
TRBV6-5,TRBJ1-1,ASSYLLGANTEAF
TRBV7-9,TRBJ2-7,ASSQRPYEQY
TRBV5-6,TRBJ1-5,ASSRSLDRGNQPQH
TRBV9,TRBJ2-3,ASSVSGGLDTQY
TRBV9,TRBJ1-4,ASTPGRGFGEKLF
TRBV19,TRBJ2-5,ASSGDRGPQETQY
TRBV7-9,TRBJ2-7,ASKGVGEQY
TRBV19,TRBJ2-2,ASRQFPSDTGELF
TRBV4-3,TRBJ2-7,ASSQDQAAYEQY
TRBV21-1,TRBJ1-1,ASSRRTGRGNEAF
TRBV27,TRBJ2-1,ASSPSSGEKYNEQF
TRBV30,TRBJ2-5,AWSFTGETQY
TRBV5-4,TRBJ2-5,ASSWAGTGGLETQY
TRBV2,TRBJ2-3,ASSILRGRGDTQY
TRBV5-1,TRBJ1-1,ASSLRTGRYGPEAF
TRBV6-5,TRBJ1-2,ASSLMTGGYGYT
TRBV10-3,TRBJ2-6,AISPTVDSGANVLT
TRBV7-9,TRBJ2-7,ASMDGHNYEQY
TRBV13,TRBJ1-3,ASSSQTDSKGNTIY
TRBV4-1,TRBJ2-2,ASSQVFPNTGELF
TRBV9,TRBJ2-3,ASSVSRGPGTDTQY
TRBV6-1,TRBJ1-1,ASSDSTGAEAF
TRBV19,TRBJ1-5,ASSKRQGSGNQPQH
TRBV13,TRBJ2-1,ASSLVGGGAYNEQF
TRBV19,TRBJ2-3,ASSIGMSGDTQY
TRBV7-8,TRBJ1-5,ASSQRGQDSNQPQH
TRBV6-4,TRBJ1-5,ASSMDNINQPQH
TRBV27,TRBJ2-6,ASRRGAGSGANVLT
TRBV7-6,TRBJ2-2,ASTLTGTGPGLNTGELF
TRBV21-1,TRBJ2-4,ASIIIGAGRNIQY
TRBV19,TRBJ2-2,ASSPSPLHTGELF
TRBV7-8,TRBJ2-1,ASSEGLVTSYNEQF
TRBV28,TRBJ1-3,ASLAYSYENTIY
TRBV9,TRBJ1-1,ASRGGMNTEAF
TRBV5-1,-,ASSRFSGAPYEQY
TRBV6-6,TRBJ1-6,ASSYLQGPYNSPLH
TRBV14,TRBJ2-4,ASSPLVRGRAKNIQY
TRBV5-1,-,ASRPGTGGYEQY
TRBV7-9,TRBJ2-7,ASSFDRSYEQY
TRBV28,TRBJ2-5,ASSEGTGVEETQY
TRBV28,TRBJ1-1,ASSTAMNTEAF
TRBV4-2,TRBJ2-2,ASSQELWGAGELF
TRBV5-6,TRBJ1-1,ASRPDRGMNTEAF
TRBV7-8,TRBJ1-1,ASSNGGEDTEAL
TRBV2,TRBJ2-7,ASRPGQLSYEQY
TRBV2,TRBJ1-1,AARGGGTEAF
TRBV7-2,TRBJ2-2,ASRSGRRLNTGELF
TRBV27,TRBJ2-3,ASSLLATGSDTQY
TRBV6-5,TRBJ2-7,ASSIKQGFPYEQY
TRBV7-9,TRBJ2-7,ASSLRPPYEQY
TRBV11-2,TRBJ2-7,ASSLVPSETYEQY
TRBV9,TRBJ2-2,ASSVVGRGTGELF